A single sample gave rise to the 32 T cell receptor beta chains below, sequenced in a study of cytomegalovirus exposure and HLA in healthy donors. TCRdb keeps only in-frame clones here, not all; method: immunoSEQ multiplex PCR. Of about 130,000 clones listed, 80% to 90% are singletons. Sequenced input: PBMCs. The receptor set was obtained from a woman aged 18-30 years in good health and CMV-seropositive.

V gene TRBV27 combines with J gene TRBJ2-2; 9 bases align to TRBD1. This CDR3 comprises 18 residues. CDR1 and CDR2 (germline): MNHEY, SMNVEV (reference sequence). The trim removed 6 bases at V and 3 bases at J, leaving 14 bases unmatched. The CDR3 spells CASSSRGQGGFHTGELFF. The CDR3, as DNA: TGTGCCAGCAGCTCCAGGGGACAGGGCGGATTTCACACCGGGGAGCTGTTTTTT.

The rearrangement links TRBV2 to TRBJ2-7; TRBD2 aligns across 16 bases. After removal of 5 bases from V and 6 bases from J, the junction contained 7 bases not matched to a gene. The CDR3 is 16 amino acids. Germline CDR1 is SNHLY and CDR2 is FYNNEI. The CDR3 DNA sequence: TGTGCCAGCAGTCCGGGACTAGCGGGGGGGCTCGGCGAGCAGTACTTC. Amino acids: CASSPGLAGGLGEQYF.

The J gene is TRBJ2-1, the V gene TRBV27; 11 nucleotides line up with TRBD2. V was clipped by 0 bases and J by 4 bases; unmatched bases: 2. Germline-derived CDR1 and CDR2 are MNHEY and SMNVEV (reference sequence). CDR3 length: 16 residues. The CDR3 sequence is CASSLSTSGGYNEQFF. The CDR3 region has the DNA TGTGCCAGCAGTTTATCAACTAGCGGGGGATACAATGAGCAGTTCTTC.

The CDR3 sequence: CATMGGVSYEQYF. In nucleotides, the CDR3 is TGTGCCACCATGGGAGGTGTCTCCTACGAGCAGTACTTC. The V call is TRBV19, the J call TRBJ2-7; possible D gene TRBD2, 6 bases. Trimming cost V 10 bases and J 0 bases, with 13 bases left between them. Per the germline V gene, CDR1 is LNHDA and CDR2 is SQIVND (reference sequence). This CDR3 region has 13 residues.

The chain recombines TRBV11-2 with TRBJ1-6, with D possibly being TRBD1 (5 bases). In germline, CDR1 is SGHAT, CDR2 FQNNGV. V lost 5 bases and J 3 bases, leaving 11 bases between the germline ends. The CDR3 runs to 15 residues. CDR3 residues: CASSQGFGYNSPLHF. Here the CDR3 DNA reads TGTGCCAGCAGCCAGGGTTTCGGCTATAATTCACCCCTCCACTTT.

The chain has TRBV5-4 and TRBJ1-4; 9 nucleotides agree with TRBD1. This CDR3 contains 15 residues. The ends lost 0 bases at V and 5 bases at J; junction bases unmatched: 2. Germline CDR1 is SGHNT and CDR2 is YYREEE (reference sequence). CDR3 in DNA: TGTGCCAGCAGCTTGGGGGGACAGGGAAATGAAAAACTGTTTTTT. Its protein is CASSLGGQGNEKLFF.

This clone was observed once. The chain is built from TRBV7-8 and TRBJ1-5, with D tentatively TRBD1 (5 bases). Germline V gene lookup returns CDR1 SGHVS and CDR2 FQNEAQ. V dropped 1 base and J dropped 6 bases, with 16 bases sitting between them. The CDR3 extends over 16 amino acids. The CDR3 DNA follows: TGTGCCAGCAGCTTAGGAACCAGGGAAAGAGGTCAGCCCCAGCATTTT. It codes for CASSLGTRERGQPQHF. The full variable domain, rest sourced from reference TRBV7-8 and TRBJ1-5, is GAGVSQSPRYKVAKRGQDVALRCDPISGHVSLFWYQQALGQGPEFLTYFQNEAQLDKSGLPSDRFFAERPEGSVSTLKIQRTQQEDSAVYLCASSLGTRERGQPQHFGDGTRLSIL.

The chain has TRBV14 and TRBJ1-2; D gene uncertain. This CDR3 contains 14 residues. Per the germline V gene, CDR1 is SGHDN and CDR2 is FVKESK. Trimming removed 5 bases from V and 7 bases from J, with 17 bases in between. Written as DNA, the CDR3 is TGTGCCAGCAGCTTTATGGGCCAAAGCTCTGGCTACACCTTC. This gives the protein CASSFMGQSSGYTF.

The chain joins TRBV28 to TRBJ1-1; D is ambiguous. V lost 10 bases and J 3 bases, leaving 15 bases between the germline ends. In germline, CDR1 is MDHEN, CDR2 SYDVKM. This CDR3 region has 13 residues. In DNA, the CDR3 is TGTGCCATCAGAGAGTCCTACGACACTGAAGCTTTCTTT. Protein sequence: CAIRESYDTEAFF.

V usage is TRBV6-5 and J usage is TRBJ2-7, with D tentatively TRBD2 (6 bases). From germline, CDR1 is MNHEY and CDR2 SVGAGI. Trimming removed 5 bases from V and 9 bases from J, with 11 bases in between. The CDR3 sequence is 11 residues long. This chain's CDR3 is CASSTRETQYF. The DNA for the CDR3 is TGTGCCAGCAGTACCCGGGAGACGCAGTACTTC.

For this clone: The junction does not match germline at one end; this may be a read error. The chain couples TRBV7-7 to TRBJ1-4, with TRBD1 identical over 7 bases. This CDR3 has 16 amino acids. CDR1 and CDR2 (germline): SSHAT, FNYEAQ (reference sequence). In DNA, the CDR3 is TGTGCTAGCAGCTTAGGTTCCCAGGGGGCTAATGAAAAACTGTTTTTT. Translation: CASSLGSQGANEKLFF.

This clone appeared a single time. The chain uses TRBV7-6 and TRBJ2-3, with no clear D. This CDR3 is built from 15 residues. V was trimmed by 5 bases and J by 2 bases, leaving 14 bases between them. Per germline, CDR1 SGHVS and CDR2 FNYEAQ. The CDR3 region is CASSPRHTTTDTQYF. CDR3 sequence (DNA): TGTGCCAGCAGCCCGCGACACACCACCACAGATACGCAGTATTTT.

This sequence joins TRBV5-1 and TRBJ1-1, with 8 bases aligning to TRBD1. This CDR3 region has 19 residues. CDR1 SGHRS and CDR2 YFSETQ come from the germline V gene. V lost 0 bases and J lost 1; bases outside the gene matches: 14. Here the CDR3 reads CASSLAPTYLDRGNTEAFF. DNA of the CDR3: TGCGCCAGCAGCTTGGCCCCAACCTACCTCGACAGGGGGAACACTGAAGCTTTCTTT.

The chain combines TRBV30 with TRBJ2-1, with 7 bases fitting TRBD2. Germline V gene data show CDR1 as GTSNPN and CDR2 as SVGIG (reference sequence). The trim removed 3 bases at V and 3 bases at J, leaving 5 bases unmatched. The CDR3 contains 14 residues. In DNA form, the CDR3 reads TGTGCCTGGAGGCTAGCGGACAACTACAATGAGCAGTTCTTC. Protein: CAWRLADNYNEQFF.

The J gene is TRBJ1-2, the V gene TRBV28, with 7 positions matching TRBD1. In germline, CDR1 is MDHEN, CDR2 SYDVKM. This CDR3 has 12 residues. J lost 7 bases, V lost 5 bases, and 4 bases had no gene match. The CDR3 DNA follows: TGTGCCAGCAGTCCACAGGGGTTTGGCTACACCTTC. Protein: CASSPQGFGYTF.

The chain couples TRBV5-1 to TRBJ2-5, with 7 bases that match TRBD1. V shed 6 bases, J shed 4 bases, and the junction held 12 bases outside the gene matches. The CDR3 is 15 amino acids. Germline CDR1 reads SGHRS; CDR2 reads YFSETQ. The CDR3 is CASNEAGTALETQYF. For the CDR3, the DNA is TGCGCCAGCAACGAAGCTGGGACAGCCTTAGAGACCCAGTACTTC. Full variable domain (rest looked up from reference TRBV5-1 and TRBJ2-5): KAGVTQTPRYLIKTRGQQVTLSCSPISGHRSVSWYQQTPGQGLQFLFEYFSETQRNKGNFPGRFSGRQFSNSRSEMNVSTLELGDSALYLCASNEAGTALETQYFGPGTRLLVL.

V usage is TRBV19 and J usage is TRBJ1-1; D not resolved. This CDR3 comprises 15 residues. In germline, CDR1 is LNHDA, CDR2 SQIVND (reference sequence). Trimming left V 7 bases short and J 4 bases short, with 19 bases between. As DNA, the CDR3 is TGTGCCAGTAAATTAGGTCCGGCGGGATCCACTGAAGCTTTCTTT. It codes for CASKLGPAGSTEAFF.

This clone occurred a few times. The rearrangement joins TRBV10-2 to TRBJ2-7, with TRBD1 matching over 7 bases. Per the germline V gene, CDR1 is WSHSY and CDR2 is SAAADI. The CDR3 runs 12 residues. Losses at the gene ends were 8 bases for V and 3 bases for J; bases not matched to a gene: 4. CDR3 nucleotides: TGCGCCAGCCGGGACAGAGGCTACGAGCAGTACTTC. It encodes CASRDRGYEQYF.

The J gene is TRBJ1-2, the V gene TRBV15; a weak D match, TRBD1 (5 bases). The CDR3 has 14 amino acids. V was shortened by 0 bases and J by 7 bases, with 12 bases between the two germline ends. Germline-derived CDR1 and CDR2 are LNHNV and YYDKDF (reference sequence). In DNA form, the CDR3 reads TGTGCCACCAGCAGAGATGTGGAGGGGAGTGGCTACACCTTC. Translation gives CATSRDVEGSGYTF. The whole variable domain, remainder taken from reference TRBV15 and TRBJ1-2, is DAMVIQNPRYQVTQFGKPVTLSCSQTLNHNVMYWYQQKSSQAPKLLFHYYDKDFNNEADTPDNFQSRRPNTSFCFLDIRSPGLGDTAMYLCATSRDVEGSGYTFGSGTRLTVV.

V and J are TRBV9 and TRBJ2-5, with TRBD1 as a possible D gene (5 bases). This CDR3 has 13 amino acids. V lost 4 bases, J lost 2 bases, and 9 bases lay in between. The germline gives CDR1 SGDLS, CDR2 YYNGEE. The CDR3 region has the DNA TGTGCCAGCAGCCCTCGACAGCAAGAGACCCAGTACTTC. The encoded protein is CASSPRQQETQYF. Complete variable domain (other parts from reference TRBV9 and TRBJ2-5): DSGVTQTPKHLITATGQRVTLRCSPRSGDLSVYWYQQSLDQGLQFLIQYYNGEERAKGNILERFSAQQFPDLHSELNLSSLELGDSALYFCASSPRQQETQYFGPGTRLLVL.

DNA for the CDR3: TGTGCCAGCAGTGGCCCACGGACAGGGGTCACCGGGGAGCTGTTTTTT. Translated, it gives CASSGPRTGVTGELFF. The chain joins TRBV6-1 to TRBJ2-2; 9 nucleotides match TRBD1. Unmatched junction bases numbered 7, after V lost 4 bases and J lost 4 bases. Germline lookup yields CDR1 MNHNS and CDR2 SASEGT. This CDR3 is 16 amino acids long.

The V call is TRBV6-6, the J call TRBJ2-5; 9 nucleotides agree with TRBD1. CDR1 is MNHNY and CDR2 is SVGAGI in the germline V gene (reference sequence). After removal of 6 bases from V and 2 bases from J, the junction contained 4 bases not matched to a gene. The CDR3 contains 14 residues. The CDR3 protein is CASSRGTGQETQYF. Written as DNA, the CDR3 is TGTGCCAGCAGCCGAGGGACAGGGCAAGAGACCCAGTACTTC.

The chain uses TRBV30 and TRBJ1-1, with D possibly matching TRBD1 (6 bases). CDR1 and CDR2 (germline): GTSNPN, SVGIG (reference sequence). CDR3 length: 17 amino acids. V was shortened by 4 bases and J by 2 bases, with 23 bases between the two germline ends. The DNA for the CDR3 is TGTGCCTGGACCGAACCCCCAGGGGCGGTGGAAAACACTGAAGCTTTCTTT. Protein: CAWTEPPGAVENTEAFF.

The rearrangement uses TRBV19 and TRBJ2-7; 8 nucleotides align to TRBD1. The CDR3 spans 14 residues. V gave up 5 bases and J gave up 3 bases; unmatched junction bases: 6. The germline CDR1 and CDR2 sequences are LNHDA and SQIVND (reference sequence). The CDR3 region is CASSGGTGVYEQYF. The CDR3 DNA reads TGTGCCAGTAGTGGCGGGACAGGTGTCTACGAGCAGTACTTC.

The chain combines TRBV7-2 with TRBJ1-2; 11 bases fit TRBD1. The CDR3 is 16 amino acids. Germline lookup yields CDR1 SGHTA and CDR2 FQGNSA. V trimming: 5 bases; J trimming: 4 bases; junction bases outside the gene matches: 9. The CDR3 nucleotides read TGTGCCAGCAGCGTTCGGACAGGGGGCCGGGGCTATGGCTACACCTTC. Translation: CASSVRTGGRGYGYTF.

The sample holds one count of this clone. This chain connects TRBV4-3 to TRBJ2-6, with D perhaps matching TRBD2 (6 bases). The V end lost 4 bases, the J end lost 0 bases, and 10 bases lay between the germline ends. The CDR3 length is 16 residues. Germline V gene data show CDR1 as LGHNA and CDR2 as YSLEER. The CDR3 protein is CASSPAEGSGANVLTF. The CDR3 DNA reads as TGCGCCAGCAGCCCAGCGGAGGGCTCTGGGGCCAACGTCCTGACTTTC.

This clone was seen just once. The gene calls are TRBV15 and TRBJ2-3; 12 bases map to TRBD2. CDR3 length equals 15 residues. Germline V CDR1 and CDR2: LNHNV, YYDKDF (reference sequence). V gave up 5 bases and J gave up 9 bases; unmatched junction bases: 9. This chain's CDR3 is CATSPTGLAGQTQYF. The CDR3 nucleotides are TGTGCCACCAGCCCTACTGGACTAGCGGGGCAAACGCAGTATTTT.

The chain uses TRBV5-1 and TRBJ1-2; TRBD1 is a possible D gene (6 bases). The CDR3 consists of 14 residues. Germline loops: CDR1 SGHRS, CDR2 YFSETQ. The V end lost 4 bases, the J end lost 0 bases, and 10 bases lay between the germline ends. As DNA, the CDR3 is TGCGCCAGCAGCCCGGGACACGCTAACTATGGCTACACCTTC. Amino acid sequence: CASSPGHANYGYTF.

This clone was found a few times. The genes are TRBV11-1 and TRBJ1-6; tentatively, D is TRBD1 (6 bases). This CDR3 is built from 14 residues. Looked up from germline, CDR1 is SGHAT and CDR2 is FQDESV (reference sequence). Trimming removed 10 bases at V and 6 bases at J, with 16 bases between. The chain's CDR3 is CATSPGGPNSPLHF. The CDR3 DNA reads as TGTGCCACCTCACCCGGGGGGCCTAATTCACCCCTCCACTTT.

This clone came up a few times. This chain connects TRBV2 to TRBJ2-1; D is perhaps TRBD2 (5 bases). Germline V CDR1 and CDR2: SNHLY, FYNNEI. Trimming stripped 7 bases from V and 1 base from J, with 20 bases between. The CDR3 length is 17 residues. The CDR3 is CASIPLGDLDSYNEQFF. CDR3 nucleotides: TGTGCCAGCATCCCCCTGGGAGATTTAGATTCCTACAATGAGCAGTTCTTC.

This sequence joins TRBV7-6 and TRBJ2-1; the match to TRBD2 covers 12 bases. The trim removed 5 bases at V and 4 bases at J, leaving 6 bases unmatched. In germline, CDR1 is SGHVS, CDR2 FNYEAQ. The CDR3 is 16 amino acids. CDR3 loop: CASSTTLAGGYNEQFF. The CDR3 DNA reads TGTGCCAGCAGCACAACACTAGCGGGGGGATACAATGAGCAGTTCTTC.

The gene calls are TRBV18 and TRBJ2-5, with 7 nucleotides matching TRBD2. CDR1 is KGHSH, CDR2 LQKENI, per germline. The CDR3 contains 14 residues. V was clipped by 3 bases and J by 5 bases; unmatched bases: 6. As DNA, the CDR3 is TGTGCCAGCTCACCTCCCAACGGGGGGGAGACCCAGTACTTC. Translation gives CASSPPNGGETQYF.